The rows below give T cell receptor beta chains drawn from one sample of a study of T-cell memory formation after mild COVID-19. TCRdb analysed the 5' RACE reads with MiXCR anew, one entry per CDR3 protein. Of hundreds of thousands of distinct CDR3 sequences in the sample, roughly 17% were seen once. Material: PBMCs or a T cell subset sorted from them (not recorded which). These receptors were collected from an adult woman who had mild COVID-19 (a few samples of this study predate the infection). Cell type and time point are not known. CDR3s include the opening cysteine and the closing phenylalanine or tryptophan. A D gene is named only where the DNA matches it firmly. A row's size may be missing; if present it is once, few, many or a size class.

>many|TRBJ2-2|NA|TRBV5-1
TGCGCCAGCAGCCCCCGGGGGACCGGGGAGCTGTTTTTT
CASSPRGTGELFF
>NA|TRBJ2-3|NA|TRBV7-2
TGTGCCAGCAGCTCCCAGCGCGTGGATACGCAGTATTTT
CASSSQRVDTQYF
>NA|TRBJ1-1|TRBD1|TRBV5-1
TGCGCCAGCAGCTTCGGACAGGGTTCGAGGACTGAAGCTTTCTTT
CASSFGQGSRTEAFF
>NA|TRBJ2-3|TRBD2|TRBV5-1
TGCGCCAGCAGCCCATTAGCGGGAGTGAAAGATACGCAGTATTTT
CASSPLAGVKDTQYF
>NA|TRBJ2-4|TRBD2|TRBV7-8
TGTGCCAGCAGCTTTCCGACTAGCGGGAGGGCCTCTGCCAAAAACATTCAGTACTTC
CASSFPTSGRASAKNIQYF
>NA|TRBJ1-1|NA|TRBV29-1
TGCAGCGCCACTGACAGTTCTAACACTGAAGCTTTCTTT
CSATDSSNTEAFF
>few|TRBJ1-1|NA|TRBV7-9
TGTGCCAGCAGCTTAGTGGGGCAGGACGGAGTGAACACTGAAGCTTTCTTT
CASSLVGQDGVNTEAFF
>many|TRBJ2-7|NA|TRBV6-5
TGTGCCAGCAGTCACAGGGATTCCTACGAGCAGTACTTC
CASSHRDSYEQYF
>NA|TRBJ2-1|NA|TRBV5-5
TGTGCCAGCAGCCCAAGGATTGAGCAGTTCTTC
CASSPRIEQFF
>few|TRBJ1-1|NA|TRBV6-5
TGTGCCAGCAGTTACTCGAACAGGGAGGACACTGAAGCTTTCTTT
CASSYSNREDTEAFF
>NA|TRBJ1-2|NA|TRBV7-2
TGTGCCAGCAGCTCCAATGCGGGGGGCAGTGGCTACACCTTC
CASSSNAGGSGYTF
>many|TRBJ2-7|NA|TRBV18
TGTGCCAGCTCACCGACAGGAAGCTACGAGCAGTACTTC
CASSPTGSYEQYF
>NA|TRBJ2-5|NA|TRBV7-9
TGTGCCAGCAGCTTAGCCCCACAGGCGTTTGGAGAGACCCAGTACTTC
CASSLAPQAFGETQYF
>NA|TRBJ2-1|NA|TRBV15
TGTGCCACCAGCAGGGTCGGGTACAATGAGCAGTTCTTC
CATSRVGYNEQFF
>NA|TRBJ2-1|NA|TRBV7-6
TGTGCCAGCAGCACCCGGGCCTACTATCAGGATGAGCAGTTCTTC
CASSTRAYYQDEQFF
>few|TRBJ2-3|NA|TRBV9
TGTGCCAGCAGCGTAGACAACACCCGCACAGATACGCAGTATTTT
CASSVDNTRTDTQYF
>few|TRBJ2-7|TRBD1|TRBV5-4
TGTGCCAGCAGCTGGGGACAGACCCGAACCGGCGAGCAGTACTTC
CASSWGQTRTGEQYF
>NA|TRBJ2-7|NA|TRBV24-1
TGTGCCACCAGTGAGGGGGCAGGGGACGACGAGCAGTACTTC
CATSEGAGDDEQYF
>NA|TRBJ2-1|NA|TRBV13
TGTGCCAGCAGCTCCACGCGGGGCACGAGCTCCTACAATGAGCAGTTCTTC
CASSSTRGTSSYNEQFF
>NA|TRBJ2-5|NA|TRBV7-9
TGTGCCAGCAGCCCTGGGGGGGGGGCATTCTTACGGGAGACCCAGTACTTC
CASSPGGGAFLRETQYF
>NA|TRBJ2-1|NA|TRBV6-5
TGTGTCAGCAGTCTACCTAGCGTTGAGCAGTTCTTC
CVSSLPSVEQFF
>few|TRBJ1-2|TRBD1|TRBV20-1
TGCAGTGCTCCGGGACAGGGGTTTGGCTACACCTTC
CSAPGQGFGYTF
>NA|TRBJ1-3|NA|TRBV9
TGTGCCAGCAGCGTGGAGGGGGGCTCGGCTGGAAACACCATATATTTT
CASSVEGGSAGNTIYF
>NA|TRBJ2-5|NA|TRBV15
TGTTCCACCAGCGGCGGGGGCGGGAATCAAGAGACCCAGTACTTC
CSTSGGGGNQETQYF
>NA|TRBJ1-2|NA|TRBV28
TGTGCCAGCAGTTTACAGGGAGTAGATGGCTACACCTTC
CASSLQGVDGYTF
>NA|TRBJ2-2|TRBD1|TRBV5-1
TGCGCCAGCAGCTTGGTTGACAGGGTGACCGGGGAGCTGTTTTTT
CASSLVDRVTGELFF
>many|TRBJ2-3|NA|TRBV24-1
TGTGCCACCAGTGCAGTCGGTGGTACGCAGTATTTT
CATSAVGGTQYF
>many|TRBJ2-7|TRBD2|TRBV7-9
TGTGCCAGCAGCTTCAGCGGGAGCTCCTACGAGCAGTACTTC
CASSFSGSSYEQYF
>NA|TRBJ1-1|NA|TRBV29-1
TGCAGCGTTCGGGAGAACACTGAAGCTTTCTTT
CSVRENTEAFF
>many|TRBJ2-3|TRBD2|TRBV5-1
TGCGCCAGCAGCTTGGTAGCGGGAGGGAGTACAGATACGCAGTATTTT
CASSLVAGGSTDTQYF
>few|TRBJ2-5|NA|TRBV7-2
TGTGCCAGCAGCCCCCCTCGACTGGGCGGGGTAGAGACCCAGTACTTC
CASSPPRLGGVETQYF
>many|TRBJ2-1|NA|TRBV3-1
TGTGCCAGCTCACCGCTAGGAAATGAGCAGTTCTTC
CASSPLGNEQFF
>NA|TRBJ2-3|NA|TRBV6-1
TGTGCCAGCAGCCCCCTCGGGGGTGGGGCAGATACGCAGTATTTT
CASSPLGGGADTQYF
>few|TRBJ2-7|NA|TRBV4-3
TGCGCCAGCAGCCAAGAGATACAATCCTACGAGCAGTACTTC
CASSQEIQSYEQYF
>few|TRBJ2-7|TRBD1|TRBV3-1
TGTGCCAGCAGCCAGGAGGACAGGGCCAATCCCGAGCAGTACTTC
CASSQEDRANPEQYF
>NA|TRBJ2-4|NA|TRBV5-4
TGTGCCAGCAGCGCATACAGGGAGAGGGGGAACATTCAGTACTTC
CASSAYRERGNIQYF
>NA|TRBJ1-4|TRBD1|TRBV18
TGTGCCTGCTCGTCCCGGGACAGGGCCGGTGAAAAACTGTTTTTT
CACSSRDRAGEKLFF
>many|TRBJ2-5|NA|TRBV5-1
TGCGCCAGCAGCTTCCTCAAATTTGACAGAAAACTCCATCGAGAAGAGACCCAGTACTTC
CASSFLKFDRKLHREETQYF
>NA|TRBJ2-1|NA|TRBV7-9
TGTGCCAGCACCTCCGCGGGGCCCGGCTCCTACAATGAGCAGTTCTTC
CASTSAGPGSYNEQFF
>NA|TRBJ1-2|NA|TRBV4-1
TGCGCCAGCAGCCATCCCGGCCGACGGCTCTATGGCTACACCTTC
CASSHPGRRLYGYTF
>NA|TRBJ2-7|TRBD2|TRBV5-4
TGTGCCAGCAGCCGGGACTATGGCTCCTACGAGCAGTACTTC
CASSRDYGSYEQYF
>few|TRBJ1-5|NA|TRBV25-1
TGTGCCAGCAGTGACGCAGGGGCCTCTTCACCCCAGCATTTT
CASSDAGASSPQHF
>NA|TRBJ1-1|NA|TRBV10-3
TGTGCCATCACCCCAGAACCGGGCCTAAAAGCTTTCTTT
CAITPEPGLKAFF
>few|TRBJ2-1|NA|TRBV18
TGTGCCAGCTCACCACCGTACGGGAGTTGGAATGAGCAGTTCTTC
CASSPPYGSWNEQFF
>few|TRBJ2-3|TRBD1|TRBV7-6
TGTGCCAGCAGCTTAGGTTGGACAGGGAGCACAGATACGCAGTATTTT
CASSLGWTGSTDTQYF